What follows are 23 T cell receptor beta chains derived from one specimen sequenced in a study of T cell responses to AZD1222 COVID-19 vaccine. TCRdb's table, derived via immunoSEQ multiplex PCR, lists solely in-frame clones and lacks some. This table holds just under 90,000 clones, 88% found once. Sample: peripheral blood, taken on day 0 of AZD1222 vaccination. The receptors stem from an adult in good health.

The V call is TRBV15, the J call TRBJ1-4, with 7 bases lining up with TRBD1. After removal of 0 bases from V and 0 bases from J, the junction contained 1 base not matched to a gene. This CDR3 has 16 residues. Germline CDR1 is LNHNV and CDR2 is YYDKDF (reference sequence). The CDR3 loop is CATSRDRGATNEKLFF. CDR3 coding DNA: TGTGCCACCAGCAGAGACAGGGGGGCAACTAATGAAAAACTGTTTTTT.

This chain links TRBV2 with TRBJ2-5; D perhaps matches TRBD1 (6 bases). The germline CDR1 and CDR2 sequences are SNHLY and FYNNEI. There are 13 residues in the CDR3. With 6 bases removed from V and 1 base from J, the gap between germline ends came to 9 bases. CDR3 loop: CASRWTVQETQYF. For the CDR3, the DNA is TGTGCCAGCAGATGGACAGTCCAAGAGACCCAGTACTTC.

CDR3 amino acids: CATLNGRNTGELFF. The DNA for the CDR3 is TGTGCCACCCTAAACGGGAGGAACACCGGGGAGCTGTTTTTT. The chain employs TRBV28 and TRBJ2-2; tentative D call: TRBD2 (6 bases). CDR3 length equals 14 residues. Between the trimmed V and J ends, which lost 10 bases and 1 base, there was a span of 13 bases. The germline gives CDR1 MDHEN, CDR2 SYDVKM. The whole variable domain, remainder taken from reference TRBV28 and TRBJ2-2, is DVKVTQSSRYLVKRTGEKVFLECVQDMDHENMFWYRQDPGLGLRLIYFSYDVKMKEKGDIPEGYSVSREKKERFSLILESASTNQTSMYLCATLNGRNTGELFFGEGSRLTVL.

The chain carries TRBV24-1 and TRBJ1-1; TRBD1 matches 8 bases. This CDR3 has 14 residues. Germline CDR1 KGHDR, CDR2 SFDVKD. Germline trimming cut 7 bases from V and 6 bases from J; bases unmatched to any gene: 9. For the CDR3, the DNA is TGTGCCACCAGGAGTGGGGACAGGAATGCTGAAGCTTTCTTT. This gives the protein CATRSGDRNAEAFF.

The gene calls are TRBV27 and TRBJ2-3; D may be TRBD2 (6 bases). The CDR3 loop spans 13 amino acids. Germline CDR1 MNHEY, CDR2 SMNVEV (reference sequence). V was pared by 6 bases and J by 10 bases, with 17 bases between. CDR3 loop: CASSPGVGDAQYF. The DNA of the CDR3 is TGTGCCAGCAGCCCGGGGGTGGGAGACGCGCAGTATTTT.

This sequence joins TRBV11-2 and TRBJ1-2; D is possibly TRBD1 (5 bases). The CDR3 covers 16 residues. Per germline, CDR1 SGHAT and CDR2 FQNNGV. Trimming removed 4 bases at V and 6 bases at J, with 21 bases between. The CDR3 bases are TGTGCCAGCAGCTCCGGCCAGGGAGTTCATAGGGATGGCTACACCTTC. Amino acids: CASSSGQGVHRDGYTF.

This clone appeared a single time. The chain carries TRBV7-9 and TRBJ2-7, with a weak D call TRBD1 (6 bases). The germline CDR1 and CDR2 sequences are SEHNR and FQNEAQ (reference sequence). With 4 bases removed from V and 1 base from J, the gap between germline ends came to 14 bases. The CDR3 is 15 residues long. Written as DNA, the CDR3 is TGTGCCAGCAGCTCCGCCCACAGGGCATCCTACGAGCAGTACTTC. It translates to CASSSAHRASYEQYF.

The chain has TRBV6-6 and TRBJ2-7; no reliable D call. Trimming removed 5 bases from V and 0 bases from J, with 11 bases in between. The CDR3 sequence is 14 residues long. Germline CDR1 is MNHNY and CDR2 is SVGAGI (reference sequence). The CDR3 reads CASSKPLISYEQYF. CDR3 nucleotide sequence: TGTGCCAGCAGTAAACCCCTGATCTCCTACGAGCAGTACTTC.

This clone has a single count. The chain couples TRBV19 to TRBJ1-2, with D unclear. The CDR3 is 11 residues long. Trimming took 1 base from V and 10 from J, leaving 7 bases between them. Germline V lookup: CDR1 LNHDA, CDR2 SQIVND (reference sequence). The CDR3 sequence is CASSIGLVYTF. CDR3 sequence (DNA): TGTGCCAGTAGTATAGGACTCGTCTACACCTTC.

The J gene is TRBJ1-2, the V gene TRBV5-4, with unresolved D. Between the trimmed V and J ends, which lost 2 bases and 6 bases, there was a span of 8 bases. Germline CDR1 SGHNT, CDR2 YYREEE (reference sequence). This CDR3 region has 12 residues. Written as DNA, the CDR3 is TGTGCCAGCAGCTTCCGCACAAATGGCTACACCTTC. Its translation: CASSFRTNGYTF. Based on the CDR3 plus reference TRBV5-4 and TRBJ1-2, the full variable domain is ETGVTQSPTHLIKTRGQQVTLRCSSQSGHNTVSWYQQALGQGPQFIFQYYREEENGRGNFPPRFSGLQFPNYSSELNVNALELDDSALYLCASSFRTNGYTFGSGTRLTVV.

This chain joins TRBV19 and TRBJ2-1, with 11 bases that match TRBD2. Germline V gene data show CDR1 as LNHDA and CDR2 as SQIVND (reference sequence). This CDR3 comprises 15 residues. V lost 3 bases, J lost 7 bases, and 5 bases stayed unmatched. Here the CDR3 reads CASSIYGLAGNEQFF. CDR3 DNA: TGTGCCAGTAGTATTTATGGACTAGCGGGTAATGAGCAGTTCTTC.

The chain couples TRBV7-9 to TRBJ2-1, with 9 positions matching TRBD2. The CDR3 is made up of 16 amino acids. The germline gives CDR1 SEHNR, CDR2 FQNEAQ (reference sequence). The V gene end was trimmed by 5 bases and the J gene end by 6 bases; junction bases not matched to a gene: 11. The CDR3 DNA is TGTGCCAGCAGCGCACCCCGGGGCGGGAGGGCCAATGAGCAGTTCTTC. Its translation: CASSAPRGGRANEQFF.

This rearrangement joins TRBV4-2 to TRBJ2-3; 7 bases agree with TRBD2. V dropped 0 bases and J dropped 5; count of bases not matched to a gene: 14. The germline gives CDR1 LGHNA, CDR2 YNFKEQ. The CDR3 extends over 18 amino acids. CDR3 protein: CASSQEGIAGGGVDTQYF. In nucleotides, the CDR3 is TGTGCCAGCAGCCAAGAAGGCATAGCGGGCGGTGGTGTAGATACGCAGTATTTT.

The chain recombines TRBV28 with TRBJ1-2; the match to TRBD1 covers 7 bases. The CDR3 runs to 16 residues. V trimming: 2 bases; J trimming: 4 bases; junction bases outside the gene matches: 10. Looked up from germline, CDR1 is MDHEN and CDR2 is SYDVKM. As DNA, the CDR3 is TGTGCCAGCAGTTTAGGTCAGGGGGGGGAACTCTATGGCTACACCTTC. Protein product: CASSLGQGGELYGYTF.

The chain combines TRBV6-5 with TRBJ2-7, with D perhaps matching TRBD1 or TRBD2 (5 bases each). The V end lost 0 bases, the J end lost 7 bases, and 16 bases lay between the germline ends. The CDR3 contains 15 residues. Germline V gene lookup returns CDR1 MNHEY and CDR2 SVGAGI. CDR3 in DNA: TGTGCCAGCAGTTACTCGTCGCCCGATTGGGGGGAGCAGTACTTC. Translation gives CASSYSSPDWGEQYF.

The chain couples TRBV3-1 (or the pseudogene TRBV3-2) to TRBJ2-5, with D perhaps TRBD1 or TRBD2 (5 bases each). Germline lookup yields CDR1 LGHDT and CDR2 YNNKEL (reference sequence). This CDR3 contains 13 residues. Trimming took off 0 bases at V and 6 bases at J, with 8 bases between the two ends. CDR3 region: CASSQEKGQTQYF. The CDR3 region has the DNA TGTGCCAGCAGCCAAGAAAAGGGACAGACCCAGTACTTC.

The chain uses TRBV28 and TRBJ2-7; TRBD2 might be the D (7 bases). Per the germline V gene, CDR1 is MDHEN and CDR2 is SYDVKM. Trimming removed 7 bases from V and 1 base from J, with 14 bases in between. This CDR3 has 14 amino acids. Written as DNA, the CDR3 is TGTGCCAGCAATGGGGGGGGCCCGTCCTACGAGCAGTACTTC. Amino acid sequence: CASNGGGPSYEQYF. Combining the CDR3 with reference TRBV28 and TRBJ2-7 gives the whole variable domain DVKVTQSSRYLVKRTGEKVFLECVQDMDHENMFWYRQDPGLGLRLIYFSYDVKMKEKGDIPEGYSVSREKKERFSLILESASTNQTSMYLCASNGGGPSYEQYFGPGTRLTVT.

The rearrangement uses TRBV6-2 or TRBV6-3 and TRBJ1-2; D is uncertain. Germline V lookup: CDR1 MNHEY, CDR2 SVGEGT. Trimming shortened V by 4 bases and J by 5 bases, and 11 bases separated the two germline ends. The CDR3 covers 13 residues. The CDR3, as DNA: TGTGCCAGCAGTTTTGGGGAGAGGTATGGCTACACCTTC. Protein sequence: CASSFGERYGYTF.

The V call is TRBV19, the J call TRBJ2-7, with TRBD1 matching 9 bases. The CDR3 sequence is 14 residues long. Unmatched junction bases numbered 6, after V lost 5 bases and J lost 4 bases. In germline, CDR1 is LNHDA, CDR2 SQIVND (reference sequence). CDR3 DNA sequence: TGTGCCAGTAGTGGGGACAGGGCACATTACGAGCAGTACTTC. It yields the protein CASSGDRAHYEQYF.

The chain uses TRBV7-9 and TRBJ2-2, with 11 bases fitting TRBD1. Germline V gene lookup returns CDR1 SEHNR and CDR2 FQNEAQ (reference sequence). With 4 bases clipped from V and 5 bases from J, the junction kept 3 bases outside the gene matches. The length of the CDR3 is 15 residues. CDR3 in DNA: TGTGCCAGCAGCTCAGGGACAGGGGGGACCGGGGAGCTGTTTTTT. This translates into CASSSGTGGTGELFF.

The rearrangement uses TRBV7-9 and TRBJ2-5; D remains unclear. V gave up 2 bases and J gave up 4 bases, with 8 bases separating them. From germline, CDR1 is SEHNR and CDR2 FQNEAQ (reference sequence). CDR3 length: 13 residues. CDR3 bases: TGTGCCAGCAGCTTATTGGCCGGAGAGACCCAGTACTTC. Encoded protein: CASSLLAGETQYF.

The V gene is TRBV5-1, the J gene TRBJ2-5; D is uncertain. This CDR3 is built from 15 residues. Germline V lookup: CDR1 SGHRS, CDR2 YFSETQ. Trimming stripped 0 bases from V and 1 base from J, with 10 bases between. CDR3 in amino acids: CASSLAGYLQETQYF. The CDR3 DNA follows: TGCGCCAGCAGCTTGGCCGGCTACCTCCAAGAGACCCAGTACTTC.

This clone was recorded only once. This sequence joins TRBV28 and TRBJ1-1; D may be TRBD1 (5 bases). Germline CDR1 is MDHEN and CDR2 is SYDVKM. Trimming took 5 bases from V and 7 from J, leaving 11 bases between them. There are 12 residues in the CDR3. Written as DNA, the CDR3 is TGTGCCAGCAGTGTGACAGTTTATGAAGCTTTCTTT. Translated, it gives CASSVTVYEAFF.